The rows below give T cell receptor beta chains drawn from one sample of a study of metastatic and nonmetastatic thyroid tumors. With MiXCR, TCRdb reprocessed the PCR reads. The top ten hold around 11% of the sample, which has tens of thousands of clones, over 9.5% seen once. Specimen: blood. These receptors originate from a female donor with papillary thyroid cancer or a benign thyroid nodule (not recorded which). Some clones in this sample may be carry-over from other donors' samples. Each CDR3 is given without its conserved first and last residue.

j_call v_call cdr3_aa
TRBJ2-3 TRBV24-1 ATSDLPLDTQY
TRBJ1-5 TRBV20-1 SASQGTVNQPQH
TRBJ2-3 TRBV19 ASSTPSPLGDTQY
TRBJ1-5 TRBV20-1 SASPIRRSLDQPQH
TRBJ1-3 TRBV11-2 ASSSPIGVPTRAGNTIY
TRBJ1-2 TRBV19 ASLDRGLHGYT
TRBJ2-7 TRBV6-1 ASRDRSAYEQY
TRBJ2-7 TRBV12-3/TRBV12-4 ATSFGYEQY
TRBJ1-6 TRBV28 ASSPTGSIRALH
TRBJ1-1 TRBV3-1 ASSHYSNTEAF
TRBJ1-1 TRBV13 ASSLDRAGTEAF
TRBJ2-1 TRBV15 ATSPGREQF
TRBJ2-5 TRBV9 ASSRGQGEETQY
TRBJ1-1 TRBV20-1 SATRGRGTEAF
TRBJ2-5 TRBV9 ASSVGVAGGPETQY
TRBJ1-6 TRBV11-1 ASSPISPGNNSPLH
TRBJ1-2 TRBV28 ASSLFGRTGHPL
TRBJ1-1 TRBV5-6 ASSLNRGLYMNTEAF
TRBJ2-2 TRBV18 ASSITSASGSGPGELF
TRBJ2-3 TRBV19 ASGPRDRSSDTQY
TRBJ2-7 TRBV4-1 ASSQDVRYEQY
TRBJ2-1 TRBV7-8 ASSLGAGAYNEQF
TRBJ1-1 TRBV6-1 ASVTATEAF
TRBJ2-1 TRBV5-1 ASSLELAAGHNEQF
TRBJ2-2 TRBV2 ASRVGAGELF
TRBJ1-2 TRBV29-1 SSGTGGSSNYGYT
TRBJ2-5 TRBV7-6 ASSLTVGRGQETQY
TRBJ2-5 TRBV5-1 ASSLVGTSRPVETQY
TRBJ2-1 TRBV30 AWSGSGKGTYNEQF
TRBJ2-7 TRBV27 ASRTKTGTGAYEQY
TRBJ2-1 TRBV9 ASSYAGLASYNEQF
TRBJ2-5 TRBV13 ASSLSRGQETQY
TRBJ2-7 TRBV15 ATSTRGQDSYEQY
TRBJ2-7 TRBV2 ASSRGTYEQY
TRBJ2-1 TRBV29-1 SVDLAGTPNNEQF
TRBJ2-5 TRBV7-2 ASSSSMETQY
TRBJ1-1 TRBV5-1 ASSLDGMNTEAF
TRBJ2-7 TRBV7-9 ASSLGSGSVYEQY
TRBJ2-3 TRBV19 ASRDRGRADTQY
TRBJ2-7 TRBV7-3 ASSPRGEQY
TRBJ2-1 TRBV30 AWSAGRGGGWNEQF
TRBJ1-3 TRBV4-3 ASSQDFEGAGNTIY
TRBJ1-6 TRBV30 AWRGQGFSNSPLH
TRBJ1-5 TRBV6-5 ASSYGTGQPQH
TRBJ2-7 TRBV27 ASRPGTGGGHEQY
TRBJ1-2 TRBV28 ASSPGTGGYGYT
TRBJ1-5 TRBV27 ASSPDRNQPQH
TRBJ1-4 TRBV7-6 ASSLGDRVRREKLF
TRBJ1-5 TRBV15 ATSSLIGNQPQH